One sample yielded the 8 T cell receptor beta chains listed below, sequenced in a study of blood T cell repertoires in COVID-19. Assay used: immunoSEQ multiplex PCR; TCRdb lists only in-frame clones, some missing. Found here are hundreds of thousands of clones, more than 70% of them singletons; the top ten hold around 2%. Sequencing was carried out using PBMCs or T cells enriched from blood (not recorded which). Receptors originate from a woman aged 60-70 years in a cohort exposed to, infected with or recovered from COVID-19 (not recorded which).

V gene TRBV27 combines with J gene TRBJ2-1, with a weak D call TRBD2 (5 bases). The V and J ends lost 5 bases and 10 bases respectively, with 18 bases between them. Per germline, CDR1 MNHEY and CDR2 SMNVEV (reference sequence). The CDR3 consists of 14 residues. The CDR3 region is CASSPSKNRGEQFF. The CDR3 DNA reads TGTGCCAGCAGTCCAAGTAAGAACCGGGGAGAGCAGTTCTTC.

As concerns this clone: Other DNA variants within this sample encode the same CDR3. The DNA of the CDR3 is TGTGCCAGCTCACCCGGGGTAAATGAAAAACTGTTTTTT. This sequence encodes CASSPGVNEKLFF. The V and J genes are TRBV18 and TRBJ1-4; no firm D call. The CDR3 contains 13 residues. The V gene lost 3 bases and the J gene lost 5 bases, with 7 bases spanning the gap. Germline V lookup: CDR1 KGHSH, CDR2 LQKENI.

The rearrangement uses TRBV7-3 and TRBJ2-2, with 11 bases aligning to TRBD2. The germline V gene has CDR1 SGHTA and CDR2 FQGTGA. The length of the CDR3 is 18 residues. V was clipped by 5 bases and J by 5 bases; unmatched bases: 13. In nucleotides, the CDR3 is TGTGCCAGCAGCCCACGGCGGCTAGCGGGAGGAAAAACCGGGGAGCTGTTTTTT. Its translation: CASSPRRLAGGKTGELFF.

DNA of the CDR3: TGTGCCAGCAGTTATCGGGGACAGGGGAACACTGAAGCTTTCTTT. This codes for CASSYRGQGNTEAFF. The V gene is TRBV6-5, the J gene TRBJ1-1; 9 bases are shared with TRBD1. The CDR3 runs 15 residues. V was clipped by 3 bases and J by 1 base; unmatched bases: 3. Germline CDR1 and CDR2: MNHEY and SVGAGI.

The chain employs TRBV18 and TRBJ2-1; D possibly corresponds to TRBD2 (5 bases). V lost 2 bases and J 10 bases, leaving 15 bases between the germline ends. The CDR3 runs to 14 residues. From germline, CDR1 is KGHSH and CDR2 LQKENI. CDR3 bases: TGTGCCAGCTCACCAGTCGAGGGAGTTAGGGAGCAGTTCTTC. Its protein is CASSPVEGVREQFF.

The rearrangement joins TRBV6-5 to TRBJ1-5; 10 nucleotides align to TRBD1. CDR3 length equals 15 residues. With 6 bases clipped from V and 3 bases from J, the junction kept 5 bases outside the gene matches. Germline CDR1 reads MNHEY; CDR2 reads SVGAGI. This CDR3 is CASSPDRGLNQPQHF. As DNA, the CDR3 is TGTGCCAGCAGCCCCGACAGGGGGCTCAATCAGCCCCAGCATTTT.

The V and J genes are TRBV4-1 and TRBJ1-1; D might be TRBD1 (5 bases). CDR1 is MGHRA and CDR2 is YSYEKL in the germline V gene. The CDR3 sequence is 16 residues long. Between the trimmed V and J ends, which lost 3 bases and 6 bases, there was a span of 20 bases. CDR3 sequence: CASSHRGGEWVSEAFF. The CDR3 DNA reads TGCGCCAGCAGCCACCGGGGGGGAGAGTGGGTGTCTGAAGCTTTCTTT.

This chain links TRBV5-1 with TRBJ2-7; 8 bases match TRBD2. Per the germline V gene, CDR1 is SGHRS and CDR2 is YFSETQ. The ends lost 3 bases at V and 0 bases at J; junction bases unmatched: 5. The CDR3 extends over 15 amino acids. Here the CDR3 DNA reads TGCGCCAGCAGCTCCGGGGGGGGAAGCTCCTACGAGCAGTACTTC. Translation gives CASSSGGGSSYEQYF.